Following are 27 T cell receptor beta chains from one sample sequenced in a study of response to subunit inactivated influenza vaccine. TCRdb re-called the RT-PCR reads with MiXCR, one entry per CDR3 protein. This sample yields about 520,000 distinct CDR3 sequences, of which 9.5% to 12% are seen a single time; over 9.5% belongs to the top ten. The input for sequencing was PBMCs from blood, taken 40 to 50 days after vaccination. These TCRs come from a man aged 50 or older who received an inactivated influenza vaccine.

The genes are TRBV7-3 and TRBJ2-2; D remains unclear. The CDR3 covers 13 residues. Deletions cut 3 bases from V and 4 bases from J, with 6 bases between. Germline assignment: CDR1 SGHTA and CDR2 FQGTGA. CDR3 bases: TGTGCCAGCAGCTTGCCTGTCACCGGGGAGCTGTTTTTT. Protein: CASSLPVTGELFF.

This clonotype has just a few counts. The CDR3 here is CASSPGPGGRAFF. CDR3 in DNA: TGCGCCAGCAGCCCGGGGCCAGGGGGAAGAGCTTTCTTT. This chain joins TRBV4-3 and TRBJ1-1; 7 nucleotides match TRBD1. Germline-derived CDR1 and CDR2 are LGHNA and YSLEER. The CDR3 has 13 residues. V shed 4 bases and J 10 bases; nucleotides not matched to a gene: 9.

The rearrangement joins TRBV4-1 to TRBJ2-5; D unclear. Germline lookup yields CDR1 MGHRA and CDR2 YSYEKL. The CDR3 runs 16 residues. Between the trimmed V and J ends, which lost 3 bases and 3 bases, there was a span of 17 bases. The CDR3 nucleotides read TGCGCCAGCAGCCAGCCTGGTCAGGCTGGAAAAGAGACCCAGTACTTC. Encoded protein: CASSQPGQAGKETQYF.

This clonotype was detected many times. The genes are TRBV7-8 and TRBJ2-7; 9 nucleotides line up with TRBD2. Trimming took 0 bases from V and 6 from J; bases not matched to a gene: 6. This CDR3 comprises 15 residues. Germline V CDR1 and CDR2: SGHVS, FQNEAQ. This chain's CDR3 is CASSLAAAGGIEQYF. The CDR3 nucleotides are TGTGCCAGCAGCTTAGCCGCCGCGGGGGGGATCGAGCAGTACTTC.

This clonotype was counted at least ten times. The chain combines TRBV12-3 or TRBV12-4 with TRBJ1-5; no definite D call. The ends were cut back, 7 bases at V and 2 bases at J, with 6 bases in the middle. The CDR3 runs 12 residues. The CDR3 coding sequence is TGTGCCAGCATGAGGGGCAATCAGCCCCAGCATTTT. This sequence encodes CASMRGNQPQHF.

This clonotype was counted between two and nine times. The chain links TRBV10-3 to TRBJ2-1, with 9 positions matching TRBD2. The CDR3 runs to 14 residues. V dropped 2 bases and J dropped 5; count of bases not matched to a gene: 1. Germline V gene sequence: CDR1 ENHRY, CDR2 SYGVKD. The CDR3 coding sequence is TGTGCCATCAGTGAGGGACTAGCGAACAATGAGCAGTTCTTC. Translating gives CAISEGLANNEQFF.

On this clonotype: This sequence may be a read error, since a much larger clone differs from it by one base. The rearrangement joins TRBV12-3 or TRBV12-4 to TRBJ1-1; 10 bases align to TRBD1. CDR3 size: 14 residues. This chain's CDR3 is CASRRQGANTGAFF. The CDR3 DNA reads as TGTGCCAGCAGAAGACAGGGGGCGAACACTGGAGCTTTCTTT.

This clonotype was observed a few times. DNA for the CDR3: TGTGCCAGCAGTGATCCGACTAGCGGGGTAGGCTACGAGCAGTACTTC. It specifies CASSDPTSGVGYEQYF. The chain employs TRBV6-1 and TRBJ2-7, with 11 bases fitting TRBD2. CDR3 length: 16 amino acids. The ends lost 3 bases at V and 3 bases at J; junction bases unmatched: 7. The germline V gene encodes CDR1 MNHNS and CDR2 SASEGT.

In its sample, this clonotype was seen many times. This chain links TRBV20-1 with TRBJ2-1, with D perhaps being TRBD1 or TRBD2 (5 bases each). The CDR3 has 16 residues. Trimming removed 1 base at V and 6 bases at J, with 19 bases between. From germline, CDR1 is DFQATT and CDR2 SNEGSKA (reference sequence). DNA for the CDR3: TGCAGTGCTAGAGTAGGGGACCTTACCTTTCCCAATGAGCAGTTCTTC. Protein: CSARVGDLTFPNEQFF.

This clonotype was detected ten times or more. The V and J genes are TRBV4-3 and TRBJ2-1, with 9 positions matching TRBD2. The CDR3 consists of 17 residues. Germline V gives CDR1 LGHNA, CDR2 YSLEER. V dropped 0 bases and J dropped 7; count of bases not matched to a gene: 10. The CDR3, as DNA: TGCGCCAGCAGCCAAGATTCCCTAGCGGGGCTTAGTAATGAGCAGTTCTTC. Translation: CASSQDSLAGLSNEQFF.

The CDR3 region has the DNA TGTGCCAGCACCCACGGGGGGCGCGGTTACGAGCAGTACTTC. Its protein product is CASTHGGRGYEQYF. This chain uses TRBV25-1 with TRBJ2-7, with a tentative D call TRBD2 (7 bases). The CDR3 is made up of 14 amino acids. The V end lost 7 bases, the J end lost 4 bases, and 17 bases lay between the germline ends. CDR1 is MGHDK and CDR2 is SYGVNS in the germline V gene.

This clonotype has a count of ten or more. The chain uses TRBV27 and TRBJ2-1; TRBD2 aligns across 12 bases. The CDR3 is made up of 14 amino acids. V shed 6 bases and J 6 bases; nucleotides not matched to a gene: 3. The germline V gene encodes CDR1 MNHEY and CDR2 SMNVEV (reference sequence). The CDR3 spells CASSLAGGSNEQFF. CDR3 in DNA: TGTGCCAGCAGCCTAGCGGGGGGGTCCAATGAGCAGTTCTTC.

This clonotype has at least ten counts. The rearrangement joins TRBV20-1 to TRBJ1-6; the match to TRBD1 covers 9 bases. CDR1 DFQATT and CDR2 SNEGSKA come from the germline V gene (reference sequence). The ends lost 6 bases at V and 7 bases at J; junction bases unmatched: 7. The CDR3 is made up of 14 amino acids. CDR3 sequence: CSASSGTGNSPLHF. The DNA for the CDR3 is TGCAGTGCCTCTTCCGGGACAGGGAATTCACCCCTCCACTTT.

The chain carries TRBV28 and TRBJ2-3; D uncertain. The germline V gene encodes CDR1 MDHEN and CDR2 SYDVKM. The V gene lost 8 bases and the J gene lost 2 bases, with 17 bases spanning the gap. There are 15 residues in the CDR3. CDR3 in amino acids: CASGTLRSNTDTQYF. The DNA for the CDR3 is TGTGCCAGCGGTACCCTCCGAAGCAACACAGATACGCAGTATTTT.

This clonotype turned up a few times. The V call is TRBV7-2, the J call TRBJ2-7; the match to TRBD1 covers 7 bases. J was trimmed by 2 bases and V by 7 bases; bases with no gene match: 11. Germline CDR1 reads SGHTA; CDR2 reads FQGNSA. CDR3 size: 15 residues. This chain's CDR3 is CASTIGTGTAYEQYF. The CDR3 coding sequence is TGTGCCAGCACCATTGGTACAGGGACAGCCTACGAGCAGTACTTC.

The table lists this clonotype with many counts. The CDR3 nucleotides read TGTGCCAGCAGCCCGGTGACAGGGATTGGATCACCCCTCCACTTT. Protein product: CASSPVTGIGSPLHF. J is TRBJ1-6 and V is TRBV7-9; 7 nucleotides align to TRBD1. Germline values: CDR1 SEHNR, CDR2 FQNEAQ (reference sequence). V gave up 5 bases and J gave up 10 bases; unmatched junction bases: 11. This CDR3 has 15 residues.

The V call is TRBV7-6, the J call TRBJ2-5, with TRBD2 identical over 7 bases. With V trimmed by 0 bases and J by 5 bases, 3 bases remained unmatched. This CDR3 comprises 14 residues. Per germline, CDR1 SGHVS and CDR2 FNYEAQ. CDR3 in DNA: TGTGCCAGCAGCTTAGCGCGGGAGATTGAGACCCAGTACTTC. Amino acid sequence: CASSLAREIETQYF.

The chain is built from TRBV6-5 and TRBJ2-3; TRBD2 might be the D (6 bases). V gave up 1 base and J gave up 2 bases, with 16 bases separating them. In germline, CDR1 is MNHEY, CDR2 SVGAGI. The CDR3 runs to 17 residues. CDR3 in DNA: TGTGCCAGCAGTTACTTGGGGGGAATAGAGTCCACAGATACGCAGTATTTT. Its translation is CASSYLGGIESTDTQYF.

J is TRBJ1-2 and V is TRBV12-3 or TRBV12-4; weak D call: TRBD1 (5 bases). The CDR3 runs to 15 residues. Trimming took 3 bases from V and 3 from J, leaving 14 bases between them. CDR3 DNA sequence: TGTGCCAGCAGTTTTTGGGGGGAAACCCACTATGGCTACACCTTC. It encodes CASSFWGETHYGYTF.

This chain joins TRBV27 and TRBJ2-7; 8 bases line up with TRBD1. Germline assignment: CDR1 MNHEY and CDR2 SMNVEV (reference sequence). J lost 4 bases, V lost 5 bases, and 10 bases had no gene match. The CDR3 length is 15 residues. The CDR3 DNA reads TGTGCCAGCAGTCCTATCAGACAGGGGCAATACGAGCAGTACTTC. It translates to CASSPIRQGQYEQYF.

This clonotype was seen many times. The chain uses TRBV20-1 and TRBJ2-7; 9 nucleotides align to TRBD2. CDR3 size: 14 residues. The junction had 4 bases not matched to a gene; V was cut back by 0 bases and J by 4 bases. Germline V gene sequence: CDR1 DFQATT, CDR2 SNEGSKA (reference sequence). CDR3 protein: CSARETSGLYEQYF. In DNA form, the CDR3 reads TGCAGTGCTAGAGAGACTAGCGGCCTTTACGAGCAGTACTTC.

This clonotype was seen at least ten times. The chain joins TRBV12-3 or TRBV12-4 to TRBJ2-2; D not certain. V was shortened by 3 bases and J by 0 bases, with 5 bases between the two germline ends. CDR3 length: 14 amino acids. DNA of the CDR3: TGTGCCAGCAGTTTCGACACGAACACCGGGGAGCTGTTTTTT. This gives the protein CASSFDTNTGELFF.

With regard to this clonotype: The junction differs from germline at one of its ends, possibly a read error. This chain joins TRBV20-1 and TRBJ2-1; TRBD1 might be the D (5 bases). CDR3 size: 14 residues. CDR1 DFQATT and CDR2 SNEGSKA come from the germline V gene (reference sequence). The CDR3 reads CGATGVSSYNEQFF. CDR3 nucleotide sequence: TGCGGTGCTACAGGCGTTAGCTCCTACAATGAGCAGTTCTTC.

There are many counts of this clonotype. CDR3 DNA sequence: TGCGCCAGCAGCCTCCGTAAAGGGCTAGTTAGATACGAGCAGTACTTC. Its translation is CASSLRKGLVRYEQYF. The J gene is TRBJ2-7, the V gene TRBV4-3; D remains unclear. Trimming stripped 4 bases from V and 4 bases from J, with 20 bases between. The length of the CDR3 is 16 residues. Germline V gene sequence: CDR1 LGHNA, CDR2 YSLEER.

The V call is TRBV7-9, the J call TRBJ2-3; D remains ambiguous. The germline V gene encodes CDR1 SEHNR and CDR2 FQNEAQ (reference sequence). The CDR3 is 11 amino acids. V lost 8 bases and J 9 bases, leaving 12 bases between the germline ends. CDR3 in DNA: TGTGCCAGCGTCTACGAAGGCACGCAGTATTTT. Residues: CASVYEGTQYF.

At least ten counts were recorded for this clonotype. This chain links TRBV4-3 with TRBJ2-4, with D hard to call. The CDR3 totals 14 residues. Germline CDR1 LGHNA, CDR2 YSLEER. Deletions cut 0 bases from V and 8 bases from J, with 11 bases between. The CDR3 spells CASSQDRDQDIQYF. The DNA of the CDR3 is TGCGCCAGCAGCCAAGATCGTGACCAGGACATTCAGTACTTC.

The chain combines TRBV2 with TRBJ2-6; D gene unclear. Per the germline V gene, CDR1 is SNHLY and CDR2 is FYNNEI. Trimming left V 7 bases short and J 2 bases short, with 12 bases between. The CDR3 has 15 amino acids. DNA for the CDR3: TGTGCCAGCATCGTTTCGGCCGCTGGGGCCAACGTCCTGACTTTC. Its translation: CASIVSAAGANVLTF.